The rows below give T cell receptor beta chains drawn from one sample of a study of T cell repertoires in cytomegalovirus infection. TCRdb reprocessed the reads via MiXCR and lists one record per CDR3 protein. Of some 300,000 distinct CDR3 sequences in the sample, roughly a tenth were seen once. Sample: PBMCs. The source of these receptors is a human donor in good health (CMV status not recorded). Some clones in this sample may be carry-over from other donors' samples. Each CDR3 is given with its conserved first and last residue. A D gene is named only where the DNA matches it firmly. Size is omitted from some rows. Given values are once, few, many or a class for expanded clones.

J	V	size	D	DNA	CDR3
TRBJ2-3	TRBV7-2	many	-	TGTGCCAGCAGCTTAATGGTTCCGGCAGATACGCAGTATTTT	CASSLMVPADTQYF
TRBJ2-2	TRBV6-1	many	TRBD1	TGTGCCAGCAGTAACCAGGGACAGACGAACACCGGGGAGCTGTTTTTT	CASSNQGQTNTGELFF
TRBJ2-1	TRBV7-2	many	-	TGTGCCAGTGGAGCGGAGTACAATGAGCAGTTCTTC	CASGAEYNEQFF
TRBJ2-5	TRBV6-1	many	-	TGTGCCAGCAGCCATTCAGGGCAAGAGACCCAGTACTTC	CASSHSGQETQYF
TRBJ1-1	TRBV20-1	many	TRBD1	TGCAGTGCTGTAGACAGGGTCAAGAACACTGAAGCTTTCTTT	CSAVDRVKNTEAFF
TRBJ2-2	TRBV2	many	-	TGTGCCAGCACCGGTTGGGGCCCCGCGAACACCGGGGAGCTGTTTTTT	CASTGWGPANTGELFF
TRBJ2-5	TRBV28	few	-	TGTGCCAGCACCCCCATGATCCAAGAGACCCAGTACTTC	CASTPMIQETQYF
TRBJ1-1	TRBV7-9	few	TRBD1	TGTGCCAGCCTAGACAGGGAGTCGAACACTGAAGCTTTCTTT	CASLDRESNTEAFF
TRBJ1-1	TRBV7-9	many	-	TGTGCCAGCAGCTTTTATATCGCAGACCTGGCTGAAGCTTTCTTT	CASSFYIADLAEAFF
TRBJ2-7	TRBV5-4	-	-	TGTGCCAGCAGCTTAAGGCAGGCCTACGAGCAGTACTTC	CASSLRQAYEQYF
TRBJ2-5	TRBV29-1	many	-	TGCAGCACTCATGAGGAGACCCAGTACTTC	CSTHEETQYF
TRBJ1-5	TRBV14	-	-	TGTGCCAGCAGCCAAGGAGGCGGGAGGTATCAGCCCCAGCATTTT	CASSQGGGRYQPQHF
TRBJ1-2	TRBV7-2	many	-	TGTGCCAGCAGCCTGACCCGGAGCCACTATGGCTACACCTTC	CASSLTRSHYGYTF
TRBJ1-2	TRBV5-5	-	-	TGTGCCAGCGGGGGCAGGGAGCTTGACTATGGCTACACCTTC	CASGGRELDYGYTF
TRBJ2-5	TRBV10-3	many	-	TGTGCCATCAGTGAAACAGAAGAGACCCAGTACTTC	CAISETEETQYF
TRBJ2-7	TRBV23-1	few	TRBD2	TGCGCCAGCAGTCACGAAGAATGGGCTAGCGGGGCGATCTTCAGCTCCTACGAGCAGTACTTC	CASSHEEWASGAIFSSYEQYF
TRBJ2-1	TRBV2	few	-	TGTGCCAGCAGCCTTGGACAGTGGAGAAACAATGAGCAGTTCTTC	CASSLGQWRNNEQFF
TRBJ1-1	TRBV27	many	-	TGTGCCAGCAGACAGGGAAGAAATGTTGGAGCTTTCTTT	CASRQGRNVGAFF
TRBJ2-5	TRBV28	many	-	TGTGCCAGCAGTTTACCCCGGACGGCAAAAGAGACCCAGTACTTC	CASSLPRTAKETQYF
TRBJ2-2	TRBV7-2	many	TRBD2	TGTGCCAGCAGCCAACCCCCTAGCGGGGGGTTCGCCGGGGAGCTGTTTTTT	CASSQPPSGGFAGELFF
TRBJ1-1	TRBV20-1	few	-	TGCAGTGCTAGAGTGGGGTGGACTGAAGCTTTCTTT	CSARVGWTEAFF
TRBJ2-3	TRBV6-5	-	-	TGTGCCAGCACCCCACGCCCGCTGTTCACAGATACGCAGTATTTT	CASTPRPLFTDTQYF
TRBJ1-1	TRBV6-2/TRBV6-3	many	-	TGTGCCAGCAGTTATAATACCCCCGGAACGGGGAACACTGAAGCTTTCTTT	CASSYNTPGTGNTEAFF
TRBJ1-1	TRBV4-3	many	-	TGCGCCAGCAGCTACCAGATGAACACTGAAGCTTTCTTT	CASSYQMNTEAFF
TRBJ1-4	TRBV12-3/TRBV12-4	many	TRBD1	TGTGCCAGCACCTTACAGGGGACTAATGAAAAACTGTTTTTT	CASTLQGTNEKLFF
TRBJ2-3	TRBV14	-	-	TGTGCCAGCACCGGACTGGGAAATAGAACAGATACGCAGTATTTT	CASTGLGNRTDTQYF
TRBJ1-1	TRBV20-1	few	-	TGCAGTGCTAGGGGCAGGCGAGCTGAAGCTTTCTTT	CSARGRRAEAFF
TRBJ1-2	TRBV28	many	-	TGTGCCAGCAGTTCAGGGAACTATGGCTACACCTTC	CASSSGNYGYTF
TRBJ2-2	TRBV7-2	many	-	TGTGCCAGCAGCTTCCTGACAGGATCGAACACCGGGGAGCTGTTTTTT	CASSFLTGSNTGELFF
TRBJ1-6	TRBV10-1	-	-	TGCGCCAGCAGTGCGGCAGGGCCGAATTCACCCCTCCACTTT	CASSAAGPNSPLHF
TRBJ2-7	TRBV20-1	many	-	TGCAGTGCATCTAGGGGCGGCTACGAGCAGTACTTC	CSASRGGYEQYF
TRBJ2-3	TRBV10-3	many	-	TGTGCCATCAGTCCGGGACAACTCACAGATACGCAGTATTTT	CAISPGQLTDTQYF
TRBJ1-4	TRBV20-1	many	-	TGCAGTGCTAGAGGAGGGGGGGAAAAACTGTTTTTT	CSARGGGEKLFF
TRBJ2-2	TRBV12-3/TRBV12-4	many	-	TGTGCCAGCAGCCCGGGGCGCTTCACCGGGGAGCTGTTTTTT	CASSPGRFTGELFF
TRBJ2-1	TRBV28	many	-	TGTGCCAGCAGTCGACAGAACTACAATGAGCAGTTCTTC	CASSRQNYNEQFF
TRBJ2-7	TRBV28	many	-	TGTGCCAGCAGTTTTTACGGAATCTCCTACGAGCAGTACTTC	CASSFYGISYEQYF
TRBJ1-1	TRBV5-4	many	-	TGTGCCAGCAGGCAGGGCGGCACTGAAGCTTTCTTT	CASRQGGTEAFF
TRBJ2-3	TRBV7-9	many	-	TGTGCCAGCAGCCCCCAGACCCCAGGCAGAGATACGCAGTATTTT	CASSPQTPGRDTQYF
TRBJ1-6	TRBV18	-	-	TGTGCCAGCGCAACAGCTTATAATTCACCCCTCCACTTT	CASATAYNSPLHF
TRBJ2-1	TRBV6-6	many	TRBD1	TGTGCCAGCAGTAAGACAGGGGGCGAGGTGTATGAGCAGTTCTTC	CASSKTGGEVYEQFF
TRBJ2-1	TRBV6-2/TRBV6-3	many	-	TGTGCCAGCAGTTACTCGAGCCGACAGTCCTACAATGAGCAGTTCTTC	CASSYSSRQSYNEQFF
TRBJ2-7	TRBV12-3/TRBV12-4	many	-	TGTGCCAGCAGGCGGGACGGCCCCTACGAGCAGTACTTC	CASRRDGPYEQYF
TRBJ2-3	TRBV19	many	-	TGTGCCAGTACCATAGGGCCAGGGGGGACGGATACGCAGTATTTT	CASTIGPGGTDTQYF
TRBJ1-1	TRBV12-5	many	-	TGTGCTAGTGGATGGGAGGAAATGAACACTGAAGCTTTCTTT	CASGWEEMNTEAFF
TRBJ1-2	TRBV6-1	-	-	TGTGCCAGCATTCCCGGGGGGGGGGGACTTGGCTACACCTTC	CASIPGGGGLGYTF
TRBJ1-1	TRBV7-8	-	-	TGTGCCAGCAGCTTAGTTTACTGGGACACTGAAGCTTTCTTT	CASSLVYWDTEAFF
TRBJ2-1	TRBV20-1	many	TRBD1	TGCAGTGCTGAAGGGGGCCCCACCTCTACTTACAATGAGCAGTTCTTC	CSAEGGPTSTYNEQFF
TRBJ1-1	TRBV28	many	TRBD1	TGTGCCAGCAGTTCCCCGACAGACAGGGTCCGATGGGCTTTCTTT	CASSSPTDRVRWAFF
TRBJ2-6	TRBV5-6	many	TRBD1	TGTGCCAGCAGCCCACTTCGGACAGGGCCGAGCTCTGGGGCCAACGTCCTGACTTTC	CASSPLRTGPSSGANVLTF
TRBJ2-7	TRBV7-9	-	TRBD2	TGTGCCAGCAGCCACCGGGACTACTACTACGAGCAGTACTTC	CASSHRDYYYEQYF
TRBJ2-5	TRBV28	-	TRBD1	TGTGCCAGCGGCCCTGGGGACAGACAAGAGACCCAGTACTTC	CASGPGDRQETQYF
TRBJ2-7	TRBV7-9	many	-	TGTGCCAGCCGAGCTGGAGGGTACGAGCAGTACTTC	CASRAGGYEQYF
TRBJ2-1	TRBV4-1	many	TRBD2	TGCGCCAGCAGCCAAGAGTATAGCGGGGGCTCCTACAATGAGCAGTTCTTC	CASSQEYSGGSYNEQFF
TRBJ2-1	TRBV29-1	few	-	TGCAGCGTTGAAGGAGTTACGGGTGAGCAGTTCTTC	CSVEGVTGEQFF
TRBJ1-1	TRBV29-1	few	-	TGCAGCGTTCTGTACATGAACACTGAAGCTTTCTTT	CSVLYMNTEAFF
TRBJ2-1	TRBV5-1	-	TRBD2	TGCGCCAGCAGCTTGGCCCTAGCGGGGGGGCCGGGGCAGTTCTTC	CASSLALAGGPGQFF
TRBJ1-5	TRBV7-6	many	TRBD1	TGTGCCAGCAGCTTGGAAGACAGGGTTAGTCAGCCCCAGCATTTT	CASSLEDRVSQPQHF
TRBJ1-1	TRBV7-3	many	-	TGTGCCAGCAGCTCCCGCGGGACAAGCACTGAAGCTTTCTTT	CASSSRGTSTEAFF
TRBJ1-5	TRBV29-1	many	-	TGCAGCGTTGGAAGCAATCAGCCCCAGCATTTT	CSVGSNQPQHF
TRBJ1-1	TRBV6-2/TRBV6-3	-	-	TGTGCCAGCAGGAACAGGGCCGGGAACACTGAAGCTTTCTTT	CASRNRAGNTEAFF